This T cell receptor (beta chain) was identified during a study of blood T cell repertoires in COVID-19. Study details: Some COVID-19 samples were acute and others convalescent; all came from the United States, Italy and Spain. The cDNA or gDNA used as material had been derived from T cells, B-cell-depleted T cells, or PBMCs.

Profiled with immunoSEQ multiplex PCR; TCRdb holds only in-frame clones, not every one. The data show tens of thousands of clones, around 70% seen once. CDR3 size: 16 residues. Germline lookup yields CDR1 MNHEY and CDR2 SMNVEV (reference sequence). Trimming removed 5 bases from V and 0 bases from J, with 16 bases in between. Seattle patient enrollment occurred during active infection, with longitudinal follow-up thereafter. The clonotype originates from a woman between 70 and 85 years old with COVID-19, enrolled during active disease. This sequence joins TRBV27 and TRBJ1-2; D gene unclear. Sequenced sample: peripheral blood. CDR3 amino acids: CASSRLTASSNYGYTF. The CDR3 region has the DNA TGTGCCAGCAGTCGGCTCACAGCTTCATCTAACTATGGCTACACCTTC.